Following are 22 T cell receptor beta chains from one sample sequenced in a study of blood T cell repertoires in COVID-19. Profiling relied on immunoSEQ multiplex PCR, and the TCRdb table lists in-frame clones only, not all of them. The sample holds 140,000 to 150,000 clones, around nine tenths seen once. The sequenced material came from peripheral blood. The receptors originated from a man aged 60 to 75 with active or convalescent COVID-19.

The chain carries TRBV28 and TRBJ1-1; TRBD1 agrees at 8 bases. This CDR3 is 16 amino acids long. Losses at the gene ends were 2 bases for V and 4 bases for J; bases not matched to a gene: 9. Germline lookup yields CDR1 MDHEN and CDR2 SYDVKM. The CDR3 protein is CASSLGQGASGTEAFF. CDR3 coding DNA: TGTGCCAGCAGTTTAGGGCAGGGGGCGAGTGGCACTGAAGCTTTCTTT.

This clone was picked up one time. The chain employs TRBV5-1 and TRBJ1-1, with a weak D call TRBD1 (5 bases). Trimming left V 3 bases short and J 7 bases short, with 16 bases between. The CDR3 is 14 residues long. In germline, CDR1 is SGHRS, CDR2 YFSETQ. CDR3 in DNA: TGCGCCAGCAGCTCCCAGGGCCCACCCGGTGAAGCTTTCTTT. Its protein product is CASSSQGPPGEAFF.

J is TRBJ1-1 and V is TRBV25-1; D may be TRBD1 (5 bases). The V and J ends lost 6 bases and 5 bases respectively, with 16 bases between them. The CDR3 runs to 14 residues. Germline assignment: CDR1 MGHDK and CDR2 SYGVNS. CDR3 loop: CASRLSWGETEAFF. The CDR3 region has the DNA TGTGCCAGCAGGCTTTCCTGGGGGGAAACTGAAGCTTTCTTT. The complete variable domain, with remaining parts taken from reference TRBV25-1 and TRBJ1-1, reads EADIYQTPRYLVIGTGKKITLECSQTMGHDKMYWYQQDPGMELHLIHYSYGVNSTEKGDLSSESTVSRIRTEHFPLTLESARPSHTSQYLCASRLSWGETEAFFGQGTRLTVV.

This chain links TRBV7-2 with TRBJ1-5; 7 bases are a match to TRBD1. CDR3 size: 14 residues. Germline CDR1 is SGHTA and CDR2 is FQGNSA. The junction had 1 base not matched to a gene; V was cut back by 5 bases and J by 0 bases. CDR3 nucleotides: TGTGCCAGCAGCCGGGACAGTAGCAATCAGCCCCAGCATTTT. Translating it yields CASSRDSSNQPQHF. The whole variable domain, remainder taken from reference TRBV7-2 and TRBJ1-5, is GAGVSQSPSNKVTEKGKDVELRCDPISGHTALYWYRQSLGQGLEFLIYFQGNSAPDKSGLPSDRFSAERTGGSVSTLTIQRTQQEDSAVYLCASSRDSSNQPQHFGDGTRLSIL.

This chain connects TRBV7-8 to TRBJ2-5, with 11 bases identical to TRBD2. The CDR3 extends over 14 amino acids. V was clipped by 8 bases and J by 4 bases; unmatched bases: 6. From germline, CDR1 is SGHVS and CDR2 FQNEAQ. In DNA form, the CDR3 reads TGTGCCAGCGTAAGACTAGCGGGGCGAGAGACCCAGTACTTC. Translated: CASVRLAGRETQYF.

The J gene is TRBJ1-4, the V gene TRBV28; a weak D match, TRBD1 (6 bases). Germline V gene lookup returns CDR1 MDHEN and CDR2 SYDVKM. The ends were cut back, 11 bases at V and 0 bases at J, with 16 bases in the middle. The CDR3 totals 15 residues. In DNA, the CDR3 is TGTGCCCACAAAACAGGGCAGACAACTAATGAAAAACTGTTTTTT. It specifies CAHKTGQTTNEKLFF. Full variable domain (rest looked up from reference TRBV28 and TRBJ1-4): DVKVTQSSRYLVKRTGEKVFLECVQDMDHENMFWYRQDPGLGLRLIYFSYDVKMKEKGDIPEGYSVSREKKERFSLILESASTNQTSMYLCAHKTGQTTNEKLFFGSGTQLSVL.

The V and J genes are TRBV6-4 and TRBJ2-1, with 7 bases lining up with TRBD2. CDR3 size: 16 residues. Per germline, CDR1 MRHNA and CDR2 SNTAGT. With 6 bases clipped from V and 4 bases from J, the junction kept 12 bases outside the gene matches. CDR3: CASSANLGGKYNEQFF. The CDR3 DNA is TGTGCCAGCAGCGCCAATCTCGGGGGGAAATACAATGAGCAGTTCTTC.

The V and J genes are TRBV10-1 and TRBJ2-7, with 7 bases fitting TRBD1. The CDR3 extends over 15 amino acids. V shed 4 bases, J shed 3 bases, and the junction held 9 bases outside the gene matches. CDR1 and CDR2 from the germline V gene are WNHNN and SYGVQD (reference sequence). The CDR3 loop reads CASSGAPGQRYEQYF. The CDR3 DNA sequence: TGCGCCAGCAGTGGGGCCCCGGGACAGCGCTACGAGCAGTACTTC.

The V gene is TRBV5-1, the J gene TRBJ2-5; TRBD1 aligns across 7 bases. Germline V lookup: CDR1 SGHRS, CDR2 YFSETQ. With 0 bases clipped from V and 5 bases from J, the junction kept 10 bases outside the gene matches. CDR3 length equals 16 residues. DNA for the CDR3: TGCGCCAGCAGCTTGGGGACAGGAGACTGGCGGGAGACCCAGTACTTC. This encodes CASSLGTGDWRETQYF.

The rearrangement joins TRBV27 to TRBJ1-5, with 7 bases aligning to TRBD1. CDR1 and CDR2 (germline): MNHEY, SMNVEV (reference sequence). Trimming took 6 bases from V and 4 from J; bases not matched to a gene: 6. The CDR3 is 14 amino acids. The CDR3 protein is CASSPQGVNQPQHF. The CDR3 DNA follows: TGTGCCAGCAGCCCTCAGGGGGTGAATCAGCCCCAGCATTTT.

The rearrangement joins TRBV19 to TRBJ1-1; TRBD1 might be the D (5 bases). Trimming took 4 bases from V and 1 from J, leaving 13 bases between them. The CDR3 has 15 residues. Germline CDR1 reads LNHDA; CDR2 reads SQIVND (reference sequence). The CDR3 DNA reads TGTGCCAGTAGTAACACTCAGGGTGAGAACACTGAAGCTTTCTTT. Translated, it gives CASSNTQGENTEAFF.

The gene calls are TRBV24-1 and TRBJ2-3, with 7 bases identical to TRBD1. The CDR3 is 14 amino acids. V was pared by 5 bases and J by 5 bases, with 6 bases of the junction left unmatched. Germline V gene lookup returns CDR1 KGHDR and CDR2 SFDVKD. CDR3 in DNA: TGTGCCACCAGTGGACAGGGAAGTGGAGATACGCAGTATTTT. It specifies CATSGQGSGDTQYF.

This clone came up once. The chain employs TRBV24-1 and TRBJ2-6; D remains ambiguous. V dropped 4 bases and J dropped 4 bases, with 7 bases sitting between them. Germline values: CDR1 KGHDR, CDR2 SFDVKD. This CDR3 has 14 residues. CDR3 sequence reads: CATSDSRGANVLTF. DNA for the CDR3: TGTGCCACCAGTGACTCCAGAGGGGCCAACGTCCTGACTTTC.

The V call is TRBV5-5, the J call TRBJ1-1; 7 positions agree with TRBD1. The V and J ends lost 2 bases and 1 base, in that order; junction bases with no gene match: 2. This CDR3 is 14 amino acids long. Germline V gene data show CDR1 as SGHKS and CDR2 as YYEKEE (reference sequence). DNA for the CDR3: TGTGCCAGCAGCTTCGGGACAGCGAACACTGAAGCTTTCTTT. Residues: CASSFGTANTEAFF. The full variable domain, rest sourced from reference TRBV5-5 and TRBJ1-1, is DAGVTQSPTHLIKTRGQQVTLRCSPISGHKSVSWYQQVLGQGPQFIFQYYEKEERGRGNFPDRFSARQFPNYSSELNVNALLLGDSALYLCASSFGTANTEAFFGQGTRLTVV.

This clone has more than one count but fewer than ten. The chain has TRBV5-1 and TRBJ2-2, with D possibly being TRBD2 (5 bases). From germline, CDR1 is SGHRS and CDR2 YFSETQ. This CDR3 is 14 amino acids long. Trimming removed 7 bases at V and 10 bases at J, with 20 bases between. The CDR3 spells CASSVEEAGVELFF. The CDR3 nucleotides read TGCGCCAGCTCAGTCGAGGAGGCGGGCGTGGAGCTGTTTTTT.

The chain employs TRBV28 and TRBJ2-1, with TRBD2 matching over 12 bases. J gave up 5 bases and V 5 bases, and 4 bases lay outside the gene matches. The CDR3 runs to 15 residues. Germline V lookup: CDR1 MDHEN, CDR2 SYDVKM. DNA for the CDR3: TGTGCCAGCAGTCCTAGCGGGGGGGGAGACAATGAGCAGTTCTTC. Translating it yields CASSPSGGGDNEQFF.

The rearrangement uses TRBV5-6 and TRBJ2-1; weak D call: TRBD1 (5 bases). The CDR3 loop spans 15 amino acids. The germline gives CDR1 SGHDT, CDR2 YYEEEE. Between the trimmed V and J ends, which lost 7 bases and 7 bases, there was a span of 21 bases. CDR3 protein: CASFQGRGWWNEQFF. CDR3 in DNA: TGTGCCAGCTTCCAGGGTAGGGGTTGGTGGAATGAGCAGTTCTTC.

The rearrangement uses TRBV6-5 and TRBJ1-6; no firm D call. The CDR3 extends over 14 amino acids. Germline CDR1 reads MNHEY; CDR2 reads SVGAGI. V was cut by 6 bases and J by 10 bases, with 16 bases left in between. The CDR3 DNA reads as TGTGCCAGCAGGAAAGTCGGGAAGGGATCACCCCTCCACTTT. This translates into CASRKVGKGSPLHF.

The rearrangement joins TRBV7-2 to TRBJ1-4; 7 bases are a match to TRBD1. Germline values: CDR1 SGHTA, CDR2 FQGNSA. This CDR3 contains 14 residues. V dropped 2 bases and J dropped 7; count of bases not matched to a gene: 4. Here the CDR3 reads CASSLMTGSEKLFF. The DNA of the CDR3 is TGTGCCAGCAGCTTAATGACAGGGAGTGAAAAACTGTTTTTT. Full variable domain (rest looked up from reference TRBV7-2 and TRBJ1-4): GAGVSQSPSNKVTEKGKDVELRCDPISGHTALYWYRQSLGQGLEFLIYFQGNSAPDKSGLPSDRFSAERTGGSVSTLTIQRTQQEDSAVYLCASSLMTGSEKLFFGSGTQLSVL.

The chain employs TRBV28 and TRBJ2-7, with a tentative D call TRBD2 (5 bases). CDR1 and CDR2 (germline): MDHEN, SYDVKM. The CDR3 is made up of 14 amino acids. The V gene lost 7 bases and the J gene lost 3 bases, with 16 bases spanning the gap. As DNA, the CDR3 is TGTGCCAGCACCGCCTCCCGGGGATTCTACGAGCAGTACTTC. Translating it yields CASTASRGFYEQYF.

V usage is TRBV7-2 and J usage is TRBJ2-7, with 16 bases fitting TRBD2. J gave up 9 bases and V 5 bases, and 7 bases lay outside the gene matches. The CDR3 consists of 15 residues. Germline assignment: CDR1 SGHTA and CDR2 FQGNSA. The CDR3, as DNA: TGTGCCAGCAGCCCGGAGGGGACTAGCGGGAGGGTGCAGTACTTC. This gives the protein CASSPEGTSGRVQYF.

The chain joins TRBV4-3 to TRBJ2-3, with TRBD2 identical over 11 bases. The CDR3 runs to 15 residues. The J segment lost 3 bases and the V segment lost 4 bases, leaving 3 bases of the junction unmatched. Germline V gene sequence: CDR1 LGHNA, CDR2 YSLEER. CDR3 residues: CASSPGLAETDTQYF. The CDR3 DNA is TGCGCCAGCAGCCCGGGACTAGCGGAAACAGATACGCAGTATTTT.